This TCR beta chain was sequenced in a study of T cell changes during pregnancy in multiple sclerosis. Method: immunoSEQ multiplex PCR; TCRdb's copy keeps in-frame clones and lacks some. The sample carries approximately 120,000 clones, less than 97% recorded once. With 6 bases removed from V and 7 bases from J, the gap between germline ends came to 9 bases. The CDR3 loop spans 11 amino acids. CDR1 MDHEN and CDR2 SYDVKM come from the germline V gene. The sequence derives from a female donor with multiple sclerosis, enrolled in a pregnancy study. The sample in question was peripheral blood, obtained after pregnancy. This chain links TRBV28 with TRBJ2-5; D not resolved. This chain's CDR3 is CASSLRGTQYF. DNA of the CDR3: TGTGCCAGCAGCCTCAGAGGGACCCAGTACTTC.